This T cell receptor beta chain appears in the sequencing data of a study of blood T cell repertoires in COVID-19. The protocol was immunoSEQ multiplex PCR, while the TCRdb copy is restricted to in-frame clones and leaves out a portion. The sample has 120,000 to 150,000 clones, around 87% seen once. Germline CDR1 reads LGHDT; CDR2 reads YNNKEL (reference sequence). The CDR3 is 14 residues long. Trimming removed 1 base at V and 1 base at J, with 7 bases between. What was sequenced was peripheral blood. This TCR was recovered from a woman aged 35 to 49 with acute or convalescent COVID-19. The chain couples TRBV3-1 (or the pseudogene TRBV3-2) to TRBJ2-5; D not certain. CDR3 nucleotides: TGTGCCAGCAGCCAAGGTGGGCTCCAAGAGACCCAGTACTTC. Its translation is CASSQGGLQETQYF.